This T cell receptor (beta chain) stems from a study of shared clonotypes between healthy human individuals. Background on the study: The donors, a couple of women and a few men, were aged 18 to 49. Study findings and constraints: Larger estimated richness was generally seen in naive subsets than in memory subsets. The low donor count limited represented genetic and exposure-history diversity. Sequencing depth was expected to influence donor clonotype sharing.

Some clones are missing from TCRdb's copy, which holds only in-frame ones; the method was immunoSEQ multiplex PCR. The data show millions of clones, 95% seen once. A note on this clone: Its specificity is unknown.

Germline-derived CDR1 and CDR2 are LNHDA and SQIVND (reference sequence). CDR3 size: 14 residues. Trimming pared 5 bases from V and 2 bases from J, leaving 11 bases between. The J gene is TRBJ2-3, the V gene TRBV19; D unresolved. Sequencing used naive CD4+ T cells sorted from blood. The subset is: CD45RA+ positively selected. The TCR was taken from a man younger than 35 in good health. Here the CDR3 DNA reads TGTGCCAGTAGTTCGGGTTGGGACACAGATACGCAGTATTTT. Translating gives CASSSGWDTDTQYF.